This TCR beta chain emerged from a study of cytomegalovirus exposure and HLA in healthy donors. Notes on this clone: Its matching antigen is unknown.

A multiplex PCR was run with 60 Vbeta primers and 13 Jbeta primers. Method: immunoSEQ multiplex PCR; TCRdb's copy keeps in-frame clones and lacks some. Of 90,000 to 100,000 clones in the sample, roughly three quarters are singletons; the top ten hold around 4.5%. This CDR3 has 16 amino acids. Germline CDR1 reads MNHEY; CDR2 reads SVGAGI. V gave up 2 bases and J gave up 6 bases; unmatched junction bases: 6. Study findings and constraints: An Asian-associated ancestry cluster reportedly showed fewer N-insertions than the roughly 670-donor mean in a later analysis.

In nominal health when sampled, donors likely had unrecorded immune exposures nonetheless. The origin of this receptor is a woman aged 35 to 49 in good health and CMV-seronegative. This rearrangement joins TRBV6-5 to TRBJ2-2, with 10 bases identical to TRBD2. The sample was PBMCs. For the CDR3, the DNA is TGTGCCAGCAGTTACGGAAGCGGGGGGGCCTCCGGGGAGCTGTTTTTT. Translated, it gives CASSYGSGGASGELFF.